This T cell receptor (beta chain) came from a study of cytomegalovirus exposure and HLA in healthy donors. General study results and limits: TCR beta chain V- and J-gene trimming was linked, in a later analysis, to a missense variant in DCLRE1C.

In the case of this clone: Its antigen remains unidentified.

Vbeta (60) and Jbeta (13) primers were used in the PCR. Generated by immunoSEQ multiplex PCR, the TCRdb table keeps only in-frame clones and is missing some. Here the sample spans under 200,000 clones, roughly 79% being singletons. This CDR3 has 15 residues. V shed 6 bases and J 4 bases; nucleotides not matched to a gene: 5. Germline CDR1 LGHNA, CDR2 YSLEER. The clonotype was recovered from a woman aged 25 to 39 in good health and CMV-seropositive. The sample comprised PBMCs. The genes are TRBV4-3 and TRBJ2-7; 14 positions agree with TRBD2. In DNA form, the CDR3 reads TGCGCCAGCAGTTCTCGGACTAGCGGGGGGTACGAGCAGTACTTC. Residues: CASSSRTSGGYEQYF.